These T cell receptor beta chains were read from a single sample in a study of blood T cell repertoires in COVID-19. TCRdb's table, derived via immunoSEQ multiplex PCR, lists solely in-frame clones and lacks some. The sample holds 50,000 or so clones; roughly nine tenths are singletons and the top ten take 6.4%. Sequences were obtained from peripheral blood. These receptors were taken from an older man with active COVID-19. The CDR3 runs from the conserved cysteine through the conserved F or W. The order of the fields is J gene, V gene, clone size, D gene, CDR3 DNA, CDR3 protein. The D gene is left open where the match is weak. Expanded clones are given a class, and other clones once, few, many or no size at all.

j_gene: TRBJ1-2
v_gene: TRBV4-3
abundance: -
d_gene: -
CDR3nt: TGCGCCAGCAGCCCTGCGACAGGACGCTATGGCTACACCTTC
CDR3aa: CASSPATGRYGYTF

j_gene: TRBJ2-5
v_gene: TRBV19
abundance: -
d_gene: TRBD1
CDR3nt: TGTGCCAGTAGTACGACAGGGGTAGAGACCCAGTACTTC
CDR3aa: CASSTTGVETQYF

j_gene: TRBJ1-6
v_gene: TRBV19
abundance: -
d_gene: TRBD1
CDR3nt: TGTGCCAGTACCGACAGGGGAAACTCACCCCTCCACTTT
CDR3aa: CASTDRGNSPLHF

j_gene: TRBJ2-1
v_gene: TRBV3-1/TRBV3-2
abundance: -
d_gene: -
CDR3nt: TGTGCCAGCAGCCAAGAGGACAGATCATACAATGAGCAGTTCTTC
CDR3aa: CASSQEDRSYNEQFF

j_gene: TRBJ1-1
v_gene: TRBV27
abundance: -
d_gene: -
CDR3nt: TGTGCCAGCAGCCACTTGACAGGGAACACTGAAGCTTTCTTT
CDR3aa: CASSHLTGNTEAFF

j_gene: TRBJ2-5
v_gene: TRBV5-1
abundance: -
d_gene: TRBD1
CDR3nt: TGCGCCAGCAGCATGGGACAGGAAGAGACCCAGTACTTC
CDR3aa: CASSMGQEETQYF

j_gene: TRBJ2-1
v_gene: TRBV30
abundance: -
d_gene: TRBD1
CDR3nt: TGTGCCTGGAGTGCGTCCGGGACAGGGCTTCGCGAGCAGTTCTTC
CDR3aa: CAWSASGTGLREQFF

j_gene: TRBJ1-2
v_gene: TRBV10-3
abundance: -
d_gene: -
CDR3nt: TGTGCCATCAGTGGCCCCGTAAAAGGAGATGGCTACACCTTC
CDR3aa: CAISGPVKGDGYTF

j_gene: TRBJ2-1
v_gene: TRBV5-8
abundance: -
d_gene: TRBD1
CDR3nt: TGTGCCAGCAGCTTACAGGGGATGGGGTACAATGAGCAGTTCTTC
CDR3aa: CASSLQGMGYNEQFF

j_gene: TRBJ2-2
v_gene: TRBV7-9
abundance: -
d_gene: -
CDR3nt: TGTGCCAGCAGCCAACCTCTAGGCCGGGGGACCGGGGAGCTGTTTTTT
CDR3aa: CASSQPLGRGTGELFF

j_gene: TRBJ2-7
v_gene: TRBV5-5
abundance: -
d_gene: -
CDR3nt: TGTGCCAGCAGCTATGACGGAGACTACGAGCAGTACTTC
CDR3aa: CASSYDGDYEQYF

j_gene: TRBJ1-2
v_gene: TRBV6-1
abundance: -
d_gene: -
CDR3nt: TGTGCCAGCAGTGAAGCTGCCCACTACTATGGCTACACCTTC
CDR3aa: CASSEAAHYYGYTF

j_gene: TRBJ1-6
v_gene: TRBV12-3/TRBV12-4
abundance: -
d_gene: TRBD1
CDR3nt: TGTGCCAGCAGTAGGGACAGGAATTCACCCCTCCACTTT
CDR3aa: CASSRDRNSPLHF

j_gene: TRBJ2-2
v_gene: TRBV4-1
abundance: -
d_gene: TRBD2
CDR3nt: TGCGCCAGCAGCCAAGGGAGCTTGGCGGGGGTAACCGGGGAGCTGTTTTTT
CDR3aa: CASSQGSLAGVTGELFF

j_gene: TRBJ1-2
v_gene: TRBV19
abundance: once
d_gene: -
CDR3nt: TGTGCCAGTAGTGGACAGAGCTATGGCTACACCTTC
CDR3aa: CASSGQSYGYTF

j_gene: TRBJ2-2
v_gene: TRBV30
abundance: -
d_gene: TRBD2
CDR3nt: TGTGCCGGGGAGGGCGGGGGGTTCAACACCGGGGAGCTGTTTTTT
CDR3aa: CAGEGGGFNTGELFF

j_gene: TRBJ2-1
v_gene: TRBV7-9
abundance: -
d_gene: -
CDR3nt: TGTGCCAGCAGCACGGACAGTCTAGCCTCTCAGTTCTTC
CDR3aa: CASSTDSLASQFF

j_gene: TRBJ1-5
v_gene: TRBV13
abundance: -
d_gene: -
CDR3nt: TGTGCCAGCAGCTTAAGGGCAGGGAATCAGCCCCAGCATTTT
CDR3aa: CASSLRAGNQPQHF

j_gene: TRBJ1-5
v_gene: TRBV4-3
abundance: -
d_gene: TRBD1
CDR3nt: TGCGCCAGCAGCCAAGGTAGGACAGGGGTAAATCAGCCCCAGCATTTT
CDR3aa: CASSQGRTGVNQPQHF

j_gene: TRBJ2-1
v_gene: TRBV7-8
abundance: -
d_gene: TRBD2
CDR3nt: TGTGCCAGCACACCGCGCGGGGGGGGGTACAATGAGCAGTTCTTC
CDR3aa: CASTPRGGGYNEQFF

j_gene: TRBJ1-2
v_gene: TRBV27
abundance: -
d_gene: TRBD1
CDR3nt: TGTGCCAGCACTGCCCGCCACAGGGGAACCTCTGGGTATGGCTACACCTTC
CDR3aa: CASTARHRGTSGYGYTF

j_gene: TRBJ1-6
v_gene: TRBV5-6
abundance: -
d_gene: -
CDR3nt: TGTGCCAGCAGCTTGCGGGGGTCCTATAATTCACCCCTCCACTTT
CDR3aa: CASSLRGSYNSPLHF

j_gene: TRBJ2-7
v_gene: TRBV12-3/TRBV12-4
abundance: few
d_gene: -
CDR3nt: TGTGCCAGCAGTCCCGGCTACGAGCAGTACTTC
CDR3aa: CASSPGYEQYF

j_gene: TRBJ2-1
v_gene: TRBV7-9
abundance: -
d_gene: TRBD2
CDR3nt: TGTGCCAGCAGCCCAGTGTGGCGGGAGACTAGCTACAATGAGCAGTTCTTC
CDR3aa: CASSPVWRETSYNEQFF

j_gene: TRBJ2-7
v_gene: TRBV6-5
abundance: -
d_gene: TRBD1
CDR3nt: TGTGCCAGCGTACCGGGACAGTCCTACGAGCAGTACTTC
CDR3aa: CASVPGQSYEQYF

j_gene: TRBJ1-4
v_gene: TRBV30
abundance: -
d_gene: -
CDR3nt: TGTGCCTGGAGTCAGACAGCAACTAATGAAAAACTGTTTTTT
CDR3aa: CAWSQTATNEKLFF

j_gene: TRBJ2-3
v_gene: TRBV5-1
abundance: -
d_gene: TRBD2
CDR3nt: TGCGCCAGCAGCTTGACTAGCGGGGAAACAGATACGCAGTATTTT
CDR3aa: CASSLTSGETDTQYF

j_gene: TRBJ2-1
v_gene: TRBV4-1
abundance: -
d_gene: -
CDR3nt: TGCGCCAGCAGCCAAAATCGTCGGGATGAGCAGTTCTTC
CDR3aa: CASSQNRRDEQFF

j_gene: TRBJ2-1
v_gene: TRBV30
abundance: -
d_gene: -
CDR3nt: TGTGCCTGGAGTACAGCGGTCTCCTACAATGAGCAGTTCTTC
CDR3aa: CAWSTAVSYNEQFF

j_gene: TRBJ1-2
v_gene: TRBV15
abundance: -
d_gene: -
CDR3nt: TGTGCCACCAGCAGAGATTTTGGACACCATGATGGCTACACCTTC
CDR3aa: CATSRDFGHHDGYTF

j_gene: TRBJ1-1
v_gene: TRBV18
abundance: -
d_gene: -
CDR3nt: TGTGCCAGCTCACCCGAAGGGGCCTGGACAGATGGTGAAGCTTTCTTT
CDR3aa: CASSPEGAWTDGEAFF

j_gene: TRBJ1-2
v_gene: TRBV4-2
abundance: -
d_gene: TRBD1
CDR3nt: TGTGCCAGCAGCCCTCCGACAGGGACGGGCGGCTACACCTTC
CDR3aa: CASSPPTGTGGYTF

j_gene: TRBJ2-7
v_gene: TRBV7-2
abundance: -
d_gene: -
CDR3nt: TGTGCCAGCAGCTTGGGGCAGGGTCTAAACGAGCAGTACTTC
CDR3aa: CASSLGQGLNEQYF

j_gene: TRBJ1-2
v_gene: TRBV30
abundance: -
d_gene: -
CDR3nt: TGTGCCTGGAGTGGGACAGTATCCTATGGCTACACCTTC
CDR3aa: CAWSGTVSYGYTF

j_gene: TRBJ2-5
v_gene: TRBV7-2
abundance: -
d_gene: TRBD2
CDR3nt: TGTGCCAGCAGCCCTAAGATCCGGGGGGTACGAGAGACCCAGTACTTC
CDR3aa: CASSPKIRGVRETQYF

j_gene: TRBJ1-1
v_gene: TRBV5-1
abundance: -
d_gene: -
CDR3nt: TGCGCCAGCAGCACAGAAGCGAACACTGAAGCTTTCTTT
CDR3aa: CASSTEANTEAFF

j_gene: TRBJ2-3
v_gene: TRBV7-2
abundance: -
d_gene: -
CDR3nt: TGTGCCAGCAGCTTATCAGGAATGAGCACAGATACGCAGTATTTT
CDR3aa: CASSLSGMSTDTQYF

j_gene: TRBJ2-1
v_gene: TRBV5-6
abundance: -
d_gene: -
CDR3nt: TGTGCCAGCGCAGAGTCGGGATTCCGCTACAATGAGCAGTTCTTC
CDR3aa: CASAESGFRYNEQFF

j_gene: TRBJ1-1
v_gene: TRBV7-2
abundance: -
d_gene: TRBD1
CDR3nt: TGTGCCAGCAGCTTTTCTACAGGGGGCATGAACACTGAAGCTTTCTTT
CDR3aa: CASSFSTGGMNTEAFF

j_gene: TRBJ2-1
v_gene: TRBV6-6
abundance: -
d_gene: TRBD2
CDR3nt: TGTGCCAGCAGTTTGCGGGGGGTAAACTACAATGAGCAGTTCTTC
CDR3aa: CASSLRGVNYNEQFF

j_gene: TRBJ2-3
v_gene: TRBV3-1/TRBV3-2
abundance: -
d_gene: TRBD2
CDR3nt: TGTGCCAGCAGCCAAGAGAGAATAGCGGGGGCAAATACGCAGTATTTT
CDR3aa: CASSQERIAGANTQYF

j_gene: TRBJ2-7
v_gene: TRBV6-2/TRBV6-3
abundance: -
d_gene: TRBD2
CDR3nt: TGTGCCAGCAGTTACTCGATGGCTAGCGGGGGATTCTCCTACGAGCAGTACTTC
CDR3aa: CASSYSMASGGFSYEQYF